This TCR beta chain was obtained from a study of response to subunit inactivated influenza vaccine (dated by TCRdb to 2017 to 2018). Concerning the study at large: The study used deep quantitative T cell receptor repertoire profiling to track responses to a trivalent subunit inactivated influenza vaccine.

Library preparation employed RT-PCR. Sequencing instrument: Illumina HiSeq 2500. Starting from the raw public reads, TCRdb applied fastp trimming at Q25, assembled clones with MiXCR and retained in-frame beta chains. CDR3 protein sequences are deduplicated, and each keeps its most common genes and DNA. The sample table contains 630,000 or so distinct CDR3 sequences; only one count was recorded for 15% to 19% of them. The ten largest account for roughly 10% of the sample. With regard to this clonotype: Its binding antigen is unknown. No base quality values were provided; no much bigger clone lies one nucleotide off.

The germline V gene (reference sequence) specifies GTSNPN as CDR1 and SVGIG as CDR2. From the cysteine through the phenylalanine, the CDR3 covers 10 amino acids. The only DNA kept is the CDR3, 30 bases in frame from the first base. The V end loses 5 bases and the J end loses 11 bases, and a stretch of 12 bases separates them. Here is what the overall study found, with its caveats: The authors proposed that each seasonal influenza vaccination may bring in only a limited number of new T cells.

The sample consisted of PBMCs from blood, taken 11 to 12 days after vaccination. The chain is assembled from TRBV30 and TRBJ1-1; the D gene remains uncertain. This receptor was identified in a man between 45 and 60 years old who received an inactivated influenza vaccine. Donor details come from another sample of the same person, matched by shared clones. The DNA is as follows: TGTGCCTGGGGGGAGGGCACGGCTTTCTTT. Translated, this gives CAWGEGTAFF.